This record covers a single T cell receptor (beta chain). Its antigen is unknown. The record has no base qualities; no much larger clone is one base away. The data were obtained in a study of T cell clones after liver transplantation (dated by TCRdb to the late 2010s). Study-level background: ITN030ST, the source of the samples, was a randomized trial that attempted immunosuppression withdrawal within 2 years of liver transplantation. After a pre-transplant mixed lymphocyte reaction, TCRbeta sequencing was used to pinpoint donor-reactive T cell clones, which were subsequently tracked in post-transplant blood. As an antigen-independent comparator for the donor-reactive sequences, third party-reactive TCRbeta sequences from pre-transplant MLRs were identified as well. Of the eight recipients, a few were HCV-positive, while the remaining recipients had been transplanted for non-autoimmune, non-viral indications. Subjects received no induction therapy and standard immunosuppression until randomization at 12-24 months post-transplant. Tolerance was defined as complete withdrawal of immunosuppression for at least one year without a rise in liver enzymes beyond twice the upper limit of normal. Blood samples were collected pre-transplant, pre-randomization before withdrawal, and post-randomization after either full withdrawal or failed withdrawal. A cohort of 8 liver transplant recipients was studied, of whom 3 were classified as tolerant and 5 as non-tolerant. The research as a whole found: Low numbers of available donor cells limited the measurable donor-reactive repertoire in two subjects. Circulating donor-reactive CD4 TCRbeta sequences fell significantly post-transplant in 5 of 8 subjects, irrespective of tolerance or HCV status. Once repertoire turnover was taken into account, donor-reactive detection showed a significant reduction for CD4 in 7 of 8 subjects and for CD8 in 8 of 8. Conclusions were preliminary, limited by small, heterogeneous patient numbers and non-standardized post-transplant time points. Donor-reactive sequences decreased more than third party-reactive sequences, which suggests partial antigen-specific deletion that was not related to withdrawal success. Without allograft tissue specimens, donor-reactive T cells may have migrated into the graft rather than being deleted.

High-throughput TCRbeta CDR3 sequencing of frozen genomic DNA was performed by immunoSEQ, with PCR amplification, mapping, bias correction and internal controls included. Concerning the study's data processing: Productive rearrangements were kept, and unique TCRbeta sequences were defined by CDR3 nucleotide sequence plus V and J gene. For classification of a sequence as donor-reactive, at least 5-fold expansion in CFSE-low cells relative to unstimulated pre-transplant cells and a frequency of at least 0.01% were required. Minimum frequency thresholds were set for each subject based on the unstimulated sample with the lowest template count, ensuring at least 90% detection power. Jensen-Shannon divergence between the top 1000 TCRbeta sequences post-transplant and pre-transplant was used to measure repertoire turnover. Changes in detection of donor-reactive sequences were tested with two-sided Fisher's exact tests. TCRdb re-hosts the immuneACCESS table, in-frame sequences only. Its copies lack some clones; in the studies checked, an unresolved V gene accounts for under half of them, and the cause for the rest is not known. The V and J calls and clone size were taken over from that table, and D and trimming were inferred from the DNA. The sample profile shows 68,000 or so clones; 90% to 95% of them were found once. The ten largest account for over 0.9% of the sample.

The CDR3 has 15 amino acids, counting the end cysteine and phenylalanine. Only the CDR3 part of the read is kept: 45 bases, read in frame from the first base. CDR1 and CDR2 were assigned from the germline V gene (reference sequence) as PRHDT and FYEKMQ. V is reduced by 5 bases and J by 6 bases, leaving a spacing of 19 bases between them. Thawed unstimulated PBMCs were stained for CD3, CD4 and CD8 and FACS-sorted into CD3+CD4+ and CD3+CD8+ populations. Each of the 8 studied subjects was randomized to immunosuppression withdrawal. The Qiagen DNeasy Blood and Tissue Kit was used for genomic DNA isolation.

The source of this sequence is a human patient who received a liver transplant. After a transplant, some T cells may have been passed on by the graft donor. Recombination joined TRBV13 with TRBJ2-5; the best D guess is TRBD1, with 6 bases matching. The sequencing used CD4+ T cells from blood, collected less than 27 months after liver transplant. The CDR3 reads CASSPGTLGAQTQYF. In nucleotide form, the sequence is TGTGCCAGCAGCCCAGGGACATTAGGCGCCCAGACCCAGTACTTC.